This passage covers 5 T cell receptor beta chains from one sample sequenced in a study of cytomegalovirus exposure and HLA in healthy donors. It was with 60 Vbeta and 13 Jbeta primers that the PCR ran. Generated by immunoSEQ multiplex PCR, the TCRdb table keeps only in-frame clones and is missing some. The sample comprises some 120,000 clones, approximately 80% of which are singletons, and around 3.5% rests with the top ten. Specimen: PBMCs. Every receptor here comes from a man aged 30 to 45 in good health and CMV-seronegative.

The chain employs TRBV10-3 and TRBJ2-7; D is ambiguous. CDR3 size: 11 residues. Germline V lookup: CDR1 ENHRY, CDR2 SYGVKD. Between the trimmed V and J ends, which lost 5 bases and 5 bases, there was a span of 7 bases. The CDR3 is CAISFQDEQYF. As DNA, the CDR3 is TGTGCCATCAGTTTTCAGGACGAGCAGTACTTC.

The V call is TRBV7-2, the J call TRBJ1-2; D possibly corresponds to TRBD1 (6 bases). The CDR3 is 16 amino acids. The germline V gene encodes CDR1 SGHTA and CDR2 FQGNSA. With 4 bases removed from V and 3 bases from J, the gap between germline ends came to 18 bases. As DNA, the CDR3 is TGTGCCAGCAGCTCCGGGTCCGGGACAAGTCACTATGGCTACACCTTC. Its translation is CASSSGSGTSHYGYTF.

This chain joins TRBV16 and TRBJ1-2; D remains unclear. V shed 4 bases and J shed 4 bases, with 7 bases lying between them. The germline CDR1 and CDR2 sequences are KGHSY and FQNENV. This CDR3 has 12 amino acids. The CDR3 DNA is TGTGCCAGCAGCCTTAGTCTCTATGGCTACACCTTC. Encoded protein: CASSLSLYGYTF.

V and J are TRBV5-1 and TRBJ2-2, with TRBD1 matching over 12 bases. V was pared by 3 bases and J by 5 bases, with 2 bases of the junction left unmatched. CDR1 and CDR2 (germline): SGHRS, YFSETQ. There are 15 residues in the CDR3. The CDR3: CASSWDRGRTGELFF. The DNA of the CDR3 is TGCGCCAGCAGCTGGGACAGGGGGCGAACCGGGGAGCTGTTTTTT.

The chain uses TRBV5-6 and TRBJ2-1; 9 nucleotides line up with TRBD2. Germline trimming cut 0 bases from V and 10 bases from J; bases unmatched to any gene: 5. This CDR3 contains 14 residues. Per germline, CDR1 SGHDT and CDR2 YYEEEE. The DNA for the CDR3 is TGTGCCAGCAGCTTGGGAGCGGGAGGAAGGGAGCAGTTCTTC. It yields the protein CASSLGAGGREQFF.